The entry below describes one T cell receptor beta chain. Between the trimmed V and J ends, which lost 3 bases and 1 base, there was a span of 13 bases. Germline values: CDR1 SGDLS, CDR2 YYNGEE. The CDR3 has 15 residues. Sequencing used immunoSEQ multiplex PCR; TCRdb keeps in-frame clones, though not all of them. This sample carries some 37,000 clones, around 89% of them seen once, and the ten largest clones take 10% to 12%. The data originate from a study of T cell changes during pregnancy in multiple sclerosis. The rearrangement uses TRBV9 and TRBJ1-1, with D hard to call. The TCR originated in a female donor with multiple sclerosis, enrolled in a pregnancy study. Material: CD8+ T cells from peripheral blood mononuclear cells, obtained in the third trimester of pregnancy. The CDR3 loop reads CASSGYDGANTEAFF. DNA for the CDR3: TGTGCCAGCAGCGGCTACGACGGAGCGAACACTGAAGCTTTCTTT.